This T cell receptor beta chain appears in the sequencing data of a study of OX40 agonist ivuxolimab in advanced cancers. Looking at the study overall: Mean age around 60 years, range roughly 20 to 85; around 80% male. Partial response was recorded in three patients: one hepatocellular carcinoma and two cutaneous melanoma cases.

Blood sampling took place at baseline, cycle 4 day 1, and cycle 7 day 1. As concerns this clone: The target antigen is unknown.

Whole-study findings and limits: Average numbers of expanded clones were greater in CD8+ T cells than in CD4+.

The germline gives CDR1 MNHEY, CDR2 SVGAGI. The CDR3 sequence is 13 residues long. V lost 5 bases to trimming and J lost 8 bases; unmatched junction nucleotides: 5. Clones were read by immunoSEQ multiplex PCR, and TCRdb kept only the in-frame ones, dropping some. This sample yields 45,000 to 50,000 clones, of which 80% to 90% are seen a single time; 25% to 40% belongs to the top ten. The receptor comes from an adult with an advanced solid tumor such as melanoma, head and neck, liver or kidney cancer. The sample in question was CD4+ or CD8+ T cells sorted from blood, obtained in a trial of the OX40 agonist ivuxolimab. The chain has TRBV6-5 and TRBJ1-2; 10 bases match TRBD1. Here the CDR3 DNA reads TGTGCCAGCAGTACTGGGACAGGGGAGGGCTACACCTTC. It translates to CASSTGTGEGYTF.